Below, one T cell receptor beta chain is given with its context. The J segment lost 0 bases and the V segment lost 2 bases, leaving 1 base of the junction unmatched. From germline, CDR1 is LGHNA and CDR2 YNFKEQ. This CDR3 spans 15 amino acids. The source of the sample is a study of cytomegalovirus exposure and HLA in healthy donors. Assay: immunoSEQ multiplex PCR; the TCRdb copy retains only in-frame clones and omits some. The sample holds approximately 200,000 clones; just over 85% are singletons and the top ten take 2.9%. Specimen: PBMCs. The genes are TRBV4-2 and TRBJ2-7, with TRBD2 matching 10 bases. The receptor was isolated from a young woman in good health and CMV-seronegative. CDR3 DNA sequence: TGTGCCAGCAGCCAAACTAGCGGGGTCTCCTACGAGCAGTACTTC. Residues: CASSQTSGVSYEQYF.